Given below is one T cell receptor (beta chain) in context. The target antigen is unknown. This sample stems from a study of CXCR3-negative and CXCR3-positive naive CD8 T cells. General study points: Diversity in memory CD8+ cells fell much lower than the comparably high levels seen in both naive subsets. Comparison of naive cells showed more hydrophobic TRB CDR3s in CXCR3-positive than in CXCR3-negative naive cells.

UMI labels and 5' RACE were used to prepare the TRB cDNA libraries. TCRdb re-called the 5' RACE reads; every CDR3 protein appears as one record, without DNA. The sample totals tens of thousands of distinct CDR3 sequences. Germline CDR1 is SGHNT and CDR2 is YYREEE (reference sequence). The CDR3 loop spans 11 amino acids. V and J are TRBV5-4 and TRBJ2-1. Sequenced input: naive CXCR3+ CD8+ T cells from blood. Stated subset: CD45RO-CCR7+CD27+CD95- naive CD8+ T cells expressing CXCR3 (TNR3+). The TCR was taken from a human donor in good health. Some clones in this sample may be carry-over from other donors' samples. The CDR3 protein is CASSAVDEQFF.